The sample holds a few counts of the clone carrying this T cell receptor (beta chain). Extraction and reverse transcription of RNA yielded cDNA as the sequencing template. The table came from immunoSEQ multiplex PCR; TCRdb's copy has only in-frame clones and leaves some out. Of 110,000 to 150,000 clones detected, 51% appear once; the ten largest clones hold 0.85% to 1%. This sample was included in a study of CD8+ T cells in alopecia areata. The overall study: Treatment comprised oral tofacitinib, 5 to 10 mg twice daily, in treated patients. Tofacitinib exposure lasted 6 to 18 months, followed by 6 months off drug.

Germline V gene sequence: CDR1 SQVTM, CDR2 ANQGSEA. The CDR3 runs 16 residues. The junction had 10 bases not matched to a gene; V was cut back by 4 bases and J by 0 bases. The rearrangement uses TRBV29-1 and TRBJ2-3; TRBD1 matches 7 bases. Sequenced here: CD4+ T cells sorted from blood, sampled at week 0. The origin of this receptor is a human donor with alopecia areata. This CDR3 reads CSVAGLQGVSTDTQYF. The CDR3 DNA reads TGCAGCGTTGCCGGTCTGCAGGGGGTGAGCACAGATACGCAGTATTTT.